This is a list of T cell receptor beta chains from one sample in a study of T cell repertoires in cytomegalovirus infection. A single record per CDR3 protein comes from TCRdb applying MiXCR to the reads. This sample has 750,000 to 900,000 distinct CDR3 sequences; about 29% occur once, and the top ten carry about 12%. No antigen has been identified for these receptors. Sequencing was performed on cultured CD8+ T cells from PBMCs, taken from culture after CMV antigen stimulation. The receptors were sampled from a human donor in good health (CMV status not recorded). Some clones in this sample may be carry-over from other donors' samples. Each CDR3 is given with its conserved first and last residue. Fields, in order: clone size, J gene, V gene, D gene, CDR3 DNA, CDR3 protein. D genes are given only for firm matches. Size values are once, few and many counts, or a class for expanded clones, and some rows have none.

clone_size: few; j_call: TRBJ1-3; v_call: TRBV4-3; d_call: NA; cdr3_nt: TGCGCCAGCAGCCAGGTTGGGTCCTCTGGAAACACCATATATTTT; cdr3_aa: CASSQVGSSGNTIYF
clone_size: many; j_call: TRBJ2-3; v_call: TRBV9; d_call: NA; cdr3_nt: TGTGCCAGCGGGAGGACAGATACGCAGTATTTT; cdr3_aa: CASGRTDTQYF
clone_size: NA; j_call: TRBJ1-2; v_call: TRBV19; d_call: NA; cdr3_nt: TGTGCCAGTAGTATCCCCGCCACAGGGTCTCCGGAGTATGGCTACACCTTC; cdr3_aa: CASSIPATGSPEYGYTF
clone_size: NA; j_call: TRBJ1-2; v_call: TRBV27; d_call: NA; cdr3_nt: TGTGCCAGCATGGGGGATGCTGATGGCTACACCTTC; cdr3_aa: CASMGDADGYTF
clone_size: few; j_call: TRBJ1-6; v_call: TRBV4-3; d_call: NA; cdr3_nt: TGCGCCAGCAGCCAAGATTGGCCTACACCCCTCCACTTT; cdr3_aa: CASSQDWPTPLHF
clone_size: few; j_call: TRBJ2-1; v_call: TRBV20-1; d_call: NA; cdr3_nt: TGCAGTGCTAGAGATAGACTAAATTATTACCGAAGGCAGTTCTTC; cdr3_aa: CSARDRLNYYRRQFF
clone_size: once; j_call: TRBJ1-2; v_call: TRBV7-3; d_call: TRBD1; cdr3_nt: TGTGCCAGCAGCGAAAACAGGGGACCGACGAGATATGGCTACACCTTC; cdr3_aa: CASSENRGPTRYGYTF
clone_size: NA; j_call: TRBJ1-2; v_call: TRBV7-9; d_call: NA; cdr3_nt: TGTGCCAGCAGCCGGAACGGACAGCTTTATGGCTACACCTTC; cdr3_aa: CASSRNGQLYGYTF
clone_size: few; j_call: TRBJ1-2; v_call: TRBV10-2; d_call: NA; cdr3_nt: TGCGCCAGCAGTGAGACAGGGTGGTTTGACTATGGCTACACCTTC; cdr3_aa: CASSETGWFDYGYTF
clone_size: many; j_call: TRBJ1-1; v_call: TRBV12-3/TRBV12-4; d_call: TRBD1; cdr3_nt: TGTGCCAGCAGTTCAAAGGACAGGCCGAACACTGAAGCTTTCTTT; cdr3_aa: CASSSKDRPNTEAFF
clone_size: many; j_call: TRBJ1-1; v_call: TRBV27; d_call: NA; cdr3_nt: TGTGCCAGCAGTAAGACGGTGAACACTGAAGCTTTCTTT; cdr3_aa: CASSKTVNTEAFF
clone_size: few; j_call: TRBJ1-1; v_call: TRBV7-8; d_call: NA; cdr3_nt: TGTGCCAGCAGCTTATCGCGTCGGACTGAAGCTTTCTTT; cdr3_aa: CASSLSRRTEAFF
clone_size: NA; j_call: TRBJ2-3; v_call: TRBV10-3; d_call: NA; cdr3_nt: TGTGCCATCAGTGAGTCGAGTTCGGGCCTTAGGACCACAGATACGCAGTATTTT; cdr3_aa: CAISESSSGLRTTDTQYF
clone_size: many; j_call: TRBJ2-1; v_call: TRBV7-8; d_call: TRBD1; cdr3_nt: TGTGCCAGCAGCTTAAGAGGACAGGTGGTGCACAATGAGCAGTTCTTC; cdr3_aa: CASSLRGQVVHNEQFF
clone_size: few; j_call: TRBJ1-6; v_call: TRBV7-6; d_call: NA; cdr3_nt: TGTGCCAGCAGCGATGGAAGGGCCGGGTATTATTCACCCCTCCACTTT; cdr3_aa: CASSDGRAGYYSPLHF
clone_size: many; j_call: TRBJ1-2; v_call: TRBV7-8; d_call: TRBD1; cdr3_nt: TGTGCCAGCATCAACCAGGGGGCCAGCTATGGCTACACCTTC; cdr3_aa: CASINQGASYGYTF
clone_size: few; j_call: TRBJ2-1; v_call: TRBV6-6; d_call: NA; cdr3_nt: TGTGCCAGCGGCACAGGTTACAATGAGCAGTTCTTC; cdr3_aa: CASGTGYNEQFF
clone_size: few; j_call: TRBJ1-4; v_call: TRBV15; d_call: TRBD1; cdr3_nt: TGTGCCACCAACCCGACAGGGAGGTTTGAAAAACTGTTTTTT; cdr3_aa: CATNPTGRFEKLFF
clone_size: NA; j_call: TRBJ2-7; v_call: TRBV19; d_call: NA; cdr3_nt: TGTGCCAGTAGTACGAGATCCATGAGGCACGAGCAGTACTTC; cdr3_aa: CASSTRSMRHEQYF
clone_size: few; j_call: TRBJ2-7; v_call: TRBV6-1; d_call: NA; cdr3_nt: TGTGCCAGCAGTGAAAGAGTTAGCAAGTACGAGCAGTACTTC; cdr3_aa: CASSERVSKYEQYF
clone_size: few; j_call: TRBJ2-5; v_call: TRBV19; d_call: TRBD1; cdr3_nt: TGTGCCAGTAGTATGCAGGGGGCGAAAGCAACCCAGACCCAGTACTTC; cdr3_aa: CASSMQGAKATQTQYF
clone_size: NA; j_call: TRBJ2-5; v_call: TRBV5-6; d_call: NA; cdr3_nt: TGTGCCAGCAGCTTGTCAGCGCCAGAGACCCAGTACTTC; cdr3_aa: CASSLSAPETQYF